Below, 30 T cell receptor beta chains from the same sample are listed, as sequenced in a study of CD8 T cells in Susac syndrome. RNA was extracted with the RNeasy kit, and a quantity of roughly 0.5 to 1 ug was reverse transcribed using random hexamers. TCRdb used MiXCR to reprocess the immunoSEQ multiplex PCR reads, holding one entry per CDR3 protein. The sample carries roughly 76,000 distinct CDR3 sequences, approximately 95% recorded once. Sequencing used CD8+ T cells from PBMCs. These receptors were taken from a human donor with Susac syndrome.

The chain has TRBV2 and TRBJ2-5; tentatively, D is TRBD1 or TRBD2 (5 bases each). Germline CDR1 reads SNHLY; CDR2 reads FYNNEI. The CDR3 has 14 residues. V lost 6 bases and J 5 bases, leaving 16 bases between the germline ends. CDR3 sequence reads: CASSPGEGQETQYF. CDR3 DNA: TGTGCCAGCAGCCCAGGCGAGGGGCAGGAGACCCAGTACTTC.

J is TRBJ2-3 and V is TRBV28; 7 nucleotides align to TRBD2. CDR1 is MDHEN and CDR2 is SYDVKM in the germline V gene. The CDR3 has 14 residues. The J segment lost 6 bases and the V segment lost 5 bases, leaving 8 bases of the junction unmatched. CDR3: CASSPGTKWDTQYF. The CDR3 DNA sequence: TGTGCCAGCAGTCCCGGGACTAAGTGGGATACGCAGTATTTT.

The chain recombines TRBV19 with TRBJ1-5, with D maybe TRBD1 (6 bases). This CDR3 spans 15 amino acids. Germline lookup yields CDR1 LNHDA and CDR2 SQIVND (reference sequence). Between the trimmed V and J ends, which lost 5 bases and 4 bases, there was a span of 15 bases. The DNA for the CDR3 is TGTGCCAGTAGTTCCGGTGGGGGGCAAAATCAGCCCCAGCATTTT. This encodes CASSSGGGQNQPQHF.

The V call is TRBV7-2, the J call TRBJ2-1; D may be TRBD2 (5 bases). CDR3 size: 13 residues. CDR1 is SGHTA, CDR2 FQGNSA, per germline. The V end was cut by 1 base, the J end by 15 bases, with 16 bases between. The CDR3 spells CASSLGVSREGFF. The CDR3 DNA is TGTGCCAGCAGCTTAGGGGTCTCGAGAGAGGGGTTCTTC.

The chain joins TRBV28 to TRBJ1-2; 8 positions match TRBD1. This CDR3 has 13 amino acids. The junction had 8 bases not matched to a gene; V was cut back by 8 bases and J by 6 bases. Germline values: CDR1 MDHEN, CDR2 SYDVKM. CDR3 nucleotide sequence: TGTGCCAGCCGTCTGACAGGGGCGGATGGCTACACCTTC. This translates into CASRLTGADGYTF.

The chain's CDR3 is CASRPAGLGTDTQYF. As DNA, the CDR3 is TGTGCCAGTAGACCAGCGGGGCTTGGCACAGATACGCAGTATTTT. This sequence joins TRBV19 and TRBJ2-3; 7 bases line up with TRBD2. V lost 6 bases and J lost 1; bases outside the gene matches: 7. Germline V gene sequence: CDR1 LNHDA, CDR2 SQIVND (reference sequence). CDR3 size: 15 residues. Drawing the rest from reference TRBV19 and TRBJ2-3, the complete variable domain is DGGITQSPKYLFRKEGQNVTLSCEQNLNHDAMYWYRQDPGQGLRLIYYSQIVNDFQKGDIAEGYSVSREKKESFPLTVTSAQKNPTAFYLCASRPAGLGTDTQYFGPGTRLTVL.

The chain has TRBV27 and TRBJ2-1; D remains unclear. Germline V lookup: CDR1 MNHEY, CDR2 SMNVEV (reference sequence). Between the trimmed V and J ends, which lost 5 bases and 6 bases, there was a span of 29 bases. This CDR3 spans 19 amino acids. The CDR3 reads CASSKTGSGLSPLPNEQFF. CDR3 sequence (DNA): TGTGCCAGCAGTAAGACGGGTTCCGGGCTCTCCCCCCTCCCCAATGAGCAGTTCTTC.

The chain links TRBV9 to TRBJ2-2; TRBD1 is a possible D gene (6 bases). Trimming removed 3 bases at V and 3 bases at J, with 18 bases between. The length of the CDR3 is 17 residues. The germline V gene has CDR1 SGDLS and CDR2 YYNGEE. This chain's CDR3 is CASSDRSRGLDTGELFF. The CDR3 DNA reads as TGTGCCAGCAGCGACAGATCCAGGGGATTGGACACCGGGGAGCTGTTTTTT.

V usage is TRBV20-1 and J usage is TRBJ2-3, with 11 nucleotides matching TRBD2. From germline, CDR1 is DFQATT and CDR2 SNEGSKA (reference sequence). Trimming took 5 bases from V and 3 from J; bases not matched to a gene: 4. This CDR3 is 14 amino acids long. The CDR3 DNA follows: TGCAGTGCTTCCCTAGCGGGAGGAACAGATACGCAGTATTTT. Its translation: CSASLAGGTDTQYF.

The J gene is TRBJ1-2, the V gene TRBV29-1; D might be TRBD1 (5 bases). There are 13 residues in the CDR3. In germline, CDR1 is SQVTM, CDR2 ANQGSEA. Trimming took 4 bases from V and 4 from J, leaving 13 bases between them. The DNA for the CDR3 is TGCAGCGTTGTCGTCCAGGGTCGCTATGGCTACACCTTC. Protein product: CSVVVQGRYGYTF.

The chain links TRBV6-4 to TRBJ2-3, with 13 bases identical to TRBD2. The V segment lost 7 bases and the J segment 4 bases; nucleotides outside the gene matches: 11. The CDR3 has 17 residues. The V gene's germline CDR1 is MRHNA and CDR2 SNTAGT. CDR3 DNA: TGTGCCAGCAACCCCCCACGGACTAGCGGGAGTGCAGATACGCAGTATTTT. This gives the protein CASNPPRTSGSADTQYF.

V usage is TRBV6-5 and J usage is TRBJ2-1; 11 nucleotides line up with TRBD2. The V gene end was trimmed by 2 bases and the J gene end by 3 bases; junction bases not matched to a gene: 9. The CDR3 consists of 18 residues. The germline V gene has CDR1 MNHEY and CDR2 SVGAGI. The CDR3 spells CASSYLPLGLAGYNEQFF. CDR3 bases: TGTGCCAGCAGTTACCTCCCCCTAGGACTAGCGGGCTACAATGAGCAGTTCTTC.

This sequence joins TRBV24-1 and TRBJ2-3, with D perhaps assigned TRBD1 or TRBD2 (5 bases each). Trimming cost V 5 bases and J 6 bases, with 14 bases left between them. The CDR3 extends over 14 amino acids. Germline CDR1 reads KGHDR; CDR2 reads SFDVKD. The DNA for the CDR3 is TGTGCCACCAGTGGTGAGGGGATGTGGGATACGCAGTATTTT. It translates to CATSGEGMWDTQYF.

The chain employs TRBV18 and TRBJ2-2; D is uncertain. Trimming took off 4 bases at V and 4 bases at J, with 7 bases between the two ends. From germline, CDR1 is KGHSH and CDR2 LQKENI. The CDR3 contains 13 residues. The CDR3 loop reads CASSLRLTGELFF. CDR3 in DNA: TGTGCCAGCTCACTCCGTCTCACCGGGGAGCTGTTTTTT. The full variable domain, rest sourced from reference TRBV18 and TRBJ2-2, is NAGVMQNPRHLVRRRGQEARLRCSPMKGHSHVYWYRQLPEEGLKFMVYLQKENIIDESGMPKERFSAEFPKEGPSILRIQQVVRGDSAAYFCASSLRLTGELFFGEGSRLTVL.

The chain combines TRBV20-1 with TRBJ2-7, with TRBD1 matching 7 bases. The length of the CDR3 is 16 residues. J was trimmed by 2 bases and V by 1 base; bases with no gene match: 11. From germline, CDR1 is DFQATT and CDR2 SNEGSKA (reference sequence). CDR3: CSARVALRGQPYEQYF. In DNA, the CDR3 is TGCAGTGCTAGAGTTGCCCTCCGGGGACAGCCCTACGAGCAGTACTTC.

The CDR3 region is CSARGAVVWDTEAFF. In DNA form, the CDR3 reads TGCAGTGCTAGAGGGGCGGTGGTATGGGACACTGAAGCTTTCTTT. The V gene is TRBV20-1, the J gene TRBJ1-1; D remains ambiguous. The germline V and J ends were trimmed by 1 base and 3 bases, with 15 bases remaining between them. The CDR3 has 15 residues. Germline CDR1 is DFQATT and CDR2 is SNEGSKA (reference sequence).

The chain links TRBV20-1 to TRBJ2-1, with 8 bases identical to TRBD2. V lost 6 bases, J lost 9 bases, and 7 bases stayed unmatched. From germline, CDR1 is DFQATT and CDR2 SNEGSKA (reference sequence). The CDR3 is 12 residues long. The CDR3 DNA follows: TGCAGTGCCGAACGAGCGGGAGCTGAGCAGTTCTTC. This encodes CSAERAGAEQFF.

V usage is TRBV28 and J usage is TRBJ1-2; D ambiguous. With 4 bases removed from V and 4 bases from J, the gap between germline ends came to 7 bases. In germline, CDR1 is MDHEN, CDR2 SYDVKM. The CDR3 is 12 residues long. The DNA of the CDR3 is TGTGCCAGCAGTTGGACCACCTATGGCTACACCTTC. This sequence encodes CASSWTTYGYTF.

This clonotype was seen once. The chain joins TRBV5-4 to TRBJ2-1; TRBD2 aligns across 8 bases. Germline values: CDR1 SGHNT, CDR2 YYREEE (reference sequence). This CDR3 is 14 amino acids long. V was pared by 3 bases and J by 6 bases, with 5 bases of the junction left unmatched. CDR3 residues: CASSSGGVRNEQFF. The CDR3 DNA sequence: TGTGCCAGCAGCTCGGGGGGGGTCCGCAATGAGCAGTTCTTC.

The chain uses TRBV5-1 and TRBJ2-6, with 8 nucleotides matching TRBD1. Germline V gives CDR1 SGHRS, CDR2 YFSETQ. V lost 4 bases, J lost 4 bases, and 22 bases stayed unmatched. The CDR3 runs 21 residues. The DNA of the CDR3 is TGCGCCAGCAGCGAACGCCTGGTGACAGGGGTCTTAGGTTACGGGGCCAACGTCCTGACTTTC. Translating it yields CASSERLVTGVLGYGANVLTF.

The CDR3 nucleotides are TGCGCCAGCAGCCAAGACTCGGGGGGGGGAAACTACGAGCAGTACTTC. Its protein product is CASSQDSGGGNYEQYF. The chain combines TRBV4-1 with TRBJ2-7; 8 nucleotides agree with TRBD2. Germline loops: CDR1 MGHRA, CDR2 YSYEKL. J was trimmed by 3 bases and V by 0 bases; bases with no gene match: 7. CDR3 length equals 16 residues.

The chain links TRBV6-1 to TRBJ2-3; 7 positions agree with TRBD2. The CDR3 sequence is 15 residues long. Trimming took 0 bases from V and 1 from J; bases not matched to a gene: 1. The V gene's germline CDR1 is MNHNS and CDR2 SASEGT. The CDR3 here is CASSEAAGGTDTQYF. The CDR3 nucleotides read TGTGCCAGCAGTGAAGCGGCGGGAGGCACAGATACGCAGTATTTT.

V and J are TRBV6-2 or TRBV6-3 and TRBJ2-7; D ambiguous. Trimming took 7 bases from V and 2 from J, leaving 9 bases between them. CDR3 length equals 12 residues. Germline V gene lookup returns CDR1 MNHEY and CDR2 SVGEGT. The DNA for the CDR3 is TGTGCCAGCATCTCTGGGCCCTACGAGCAGTACTTC. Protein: CASISGPYEQYF.

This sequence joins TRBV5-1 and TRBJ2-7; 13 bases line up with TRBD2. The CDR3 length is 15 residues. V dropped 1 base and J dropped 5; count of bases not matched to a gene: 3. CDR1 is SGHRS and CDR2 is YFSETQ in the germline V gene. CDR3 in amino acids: CASSLTSGRVDEQYF. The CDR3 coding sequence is TGCGCCAGCAGCTTGACTAGCGGGAGGGTCGACGAGCAGTACTTC.

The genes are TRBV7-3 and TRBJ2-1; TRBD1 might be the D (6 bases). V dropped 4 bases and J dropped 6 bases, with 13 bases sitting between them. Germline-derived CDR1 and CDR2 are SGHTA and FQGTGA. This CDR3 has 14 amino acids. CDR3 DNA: TGTGCCAGCAGCTCAACAGGGACAAGCAATGAGCAGTTCTTC. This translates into CASSSTGTSNEQFF. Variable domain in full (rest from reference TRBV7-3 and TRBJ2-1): GAGVSQTPSNKVTEKGKYVELRCDPISGHTALYWYRQSLGQGPEFLIYFQGTGAADDSGLPNDRFFAVRPEGSVSTLKIQRTERGDSAVYLCASSSTGTSNEQFFGPGTRLTVL.

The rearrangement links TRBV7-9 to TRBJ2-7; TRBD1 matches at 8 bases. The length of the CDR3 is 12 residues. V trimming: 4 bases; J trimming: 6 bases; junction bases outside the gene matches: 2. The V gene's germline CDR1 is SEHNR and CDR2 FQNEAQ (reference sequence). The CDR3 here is CASSSDRGEQYF. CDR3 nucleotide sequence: TGTGCCAGCAGCTCCGACAGGGGCGAGCAGTACTTC.

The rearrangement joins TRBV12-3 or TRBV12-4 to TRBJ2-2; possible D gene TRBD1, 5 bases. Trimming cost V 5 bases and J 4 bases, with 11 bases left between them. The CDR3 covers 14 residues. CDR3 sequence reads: CASSLQESTGELFF. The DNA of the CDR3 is TGTGCCAGCAGTCTACAGGAGAGCACCGGGGAGCTGTTTTTT.

The CDR3 spells CAWSVSPNTEAFF. The CDR3 nucleotides are TGTGCCTGGAGTGTATCGCCGAACACTGAAGCTTTCTTT. The chain couples TRBV30 to TRBJ1-1, with D hard to call. The V gene lost 0 bases and the J gene lost 1 base, with 6 bases spanning the gap. Germline V CDR1 and CDR2: GTSNPN, SVGIG (reference sequence). The CDR3 extends over 13 amino acids.

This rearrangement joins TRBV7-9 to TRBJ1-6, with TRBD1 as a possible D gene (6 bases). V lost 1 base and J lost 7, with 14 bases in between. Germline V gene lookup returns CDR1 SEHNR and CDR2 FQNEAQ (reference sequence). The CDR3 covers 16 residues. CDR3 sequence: CASSLGGPGRNSPLHF. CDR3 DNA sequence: TGTGCCAGCAGCTTAGGGGGGCCAGGGAGGAATTCACCCCTCCACTTT.

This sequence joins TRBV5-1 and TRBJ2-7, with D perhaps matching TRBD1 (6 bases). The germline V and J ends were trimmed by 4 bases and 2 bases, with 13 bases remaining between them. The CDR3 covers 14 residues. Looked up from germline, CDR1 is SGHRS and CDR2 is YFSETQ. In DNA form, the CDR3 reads TGCGCCAGCAGCATCGGACAGCCCCCCTACGAGCAGTACTTC. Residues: CASSIGQPPYEQYF.